This TCR beta chain emerged from a study of post-analysis software for immune sequencing data. With respect to this clonotype: Its target is unknown.

TCR beta libraries were prepared from cDNA with unique molecular identifiers. Via MiXCR, TCRdb re-called the PCR reads, giving one row per CDR3 protein. The sample records hundreds of thousands of distinct CDR3 sequences, under 55% being singletons. Broader study findings: Patients carried four or five TRBV segments more frequently than controls did, and TRBV5-6, TRBV5-1 and TRBV20-1 were among them.

The trim removed 7 bases at V and 9 bases at J, leaving 22 bases unmatched. The CDR3 totals 18 residues. The TCR originated in a girl aged 5 to 17 with multiple sclerosis. The gene calls are TRBV12-3 or TRBV12-4 and TRBJ2-1; 9 bases fit TRBD2. Source material: blood. For the CDR3, the DNA is TGTGCCAGCACTCTGGGGGATGGTAGCGGGAGTCTTAACGGTGAGCAGTTCTTC. This encodes CASTLGDGSGSLNGEQFF.